Listed below are T cell receptor beta chains from one sample, sequenced in a study of Ad26.COV2.S vaccination and SARS-CoV-2 variants. Generated by immunoSEQ multiplex PCR, the TCRdb table keeps only in-frame clones and is missing some. The sample carries around 450,000 clones, nearly 90% recorded once. Here the sequenced sample was peripheral blood, taken in a trial of Ad26.COV2.S vaccine versus placebo. These receptor sequences come from a person between 18 and 60 years old who received the Ad26.COV2.S COVID-19 vaccine or a placebo. CDR3s include the opening cysteine and the closing phenylalanine or tryptophan. D genes are given only for firm matches. The size field is filled for only some rows; it gives once, few, many or a size class.

DNA | CDR3 | length | size | J | V | D
TGTGCCAGCAGCCCAACAGGGGCCAATTCACCCCTCCACTTT | CASSPTGANSPLHF | 14 | NA | TRBJ1-6 | TRBV6-5 | TRBD1
TGTGCCAGCAGCAGGAGCACGATCGGGTCCTACAATGAGCAGTTCTTC | CASSRSTIGSYNEQFF | 16 | NA | TRBJ2-1 | TRBV21-1 | NA
TGTGCCAGCAGCTTCACAGGAGGGACCTACGAGCAGTACTTC | CASSFTGGTYEQYF | 14 | NA | TRBJ2-7 | TRBV7-6 | NA
TGTGCCAGCAGCGCGGACATACGATCCTACAATGAGCAGTTCTTC | CASSADIRSYNEQFF | 15 | NA | TRBJ2-1 | TRBV9 | NA
TGTGCTACCAGCGGGAAGATACAAGAGACCCAGTACTTC | CATSGKIQETQYF | 13 | few | TRBJ2-5 | TRBV7-9 | TRBD2
TGCGCCAGCCCGAGGGGGGCTAGCGGGAGTAGGAATGAGCAGTTCTTC | CASPRGASGSRNEQFF | 16 | few | TRBJ2-1 | TRBV10-1 | TRBD2
TGTGCCAGCAGCTTAGGACTAATCTACAATGAGCAGTTCTTC | CASSLGLIYNEQFF | 14 | NA | TRBJ2-1 | TRBV7-2 | NA
TGTGCCAGCAGCCGACGGACAGGGATGAACTATGGCTACACCTTC | CASSRRTGMNYGYTF | 15 | NA | TRBJ1-2 | TRBV5-8 | TRBD1
TGTGCCAGCAGCCAAAGGGGAGGTGATCGATCCACTGAAGCTTTCTTT | CASSQRGGDRSTEAFF | 16 | NA | TRBJ1-1 | TRBV4-2 | NA
TGTGCCAGCAGCCCACGACAGGGTTCCACAGATACGCAGTATTTT | CASSPRQGSTDTQYF | 15 | NA | TRBJ2-3 | TRBV9 | TRBD1
TGTGCCAGTCTGTGGGGGGTGGGCACTGAAGCTTTCTTT | CASLWGVGTEAFF | 13 | NA | TRBJ1-1 | TRBV10-3 | NA
TGTGCCAGCAGTTTAAGGCCGCCAAAATGGCCCCTCCACTTT | CASSLRPPKWPLHF | 14 | once | TRBJ1-6 | TRBV28 | NA
TGTGCCATCAGTGATGACGCAGGGGGAACTGAAGCTTTCTTT | CAISDDAGGTEAFF | 14 | NA | TRBJ1-1 | TRBV10-3 | TRBD1
TGCGCCAGCAGTTCGGCCTTAGCGGGGGTACAAGAGACCCAGTACTTC | CASSSALAGVQETQYF | 16 | NA | TRBJ2-5 | TRBV5-1 | TRBD2
TGTGCCAGTAGTATAAGACAGGTCTCGGGAGAAAAACTGTTTTTT | CASSIRQVSGEKLFF | 15 | NA | TRBJ1-4 | TRBV19 | NA
TGTGCCAGCAGACCGGGACGGGGATATAGCAATCAGCCCCAGCATTTT | CASRPGRGYSNQPQHF | 16 | NA | TRBJ1-5 | TRBV27 | NA
TGTGCCAGCGCAAGGACAGGGAGCTACGAGCAGTACTTC | CASARTGSYEQYF | 13 | NA | TRBJ2-7 | TRBV6-5 | TRBD1
TGTGCCAGCAGCAGGACAGAGCACACCGGGGAGCTGTTTTTT | CASSRTEHTGELFF | 14 | NA | TRBJ2-2 | TRBV2 | NA
TGTGCCTGGAAGGGACTTCACGGGAAATCCTACAATGAGCAGTTCTTC | CAWKGLHGKSYNEQFF | 16 | NA | TRBJ2-1 | TRBV30 | NA
TGTGCCAGCCAAAATACCCCTTTCTTT | CASQNTPFF | 9 | NA | TRBJ1-1 | TRBV6-6 | NA
TGTGCCAGCAGCTTTATCTGGGGCGCTGAGCAGTTCTTC | CASSFIWGAEQFF | 13 | once | TRBJ2-1 | TRBV7-3 | NA
TGTGCCAGCAGCCAAGATTGGGCGGTCTCCTACAATGAGCAGTTCTTC | CASSQDWAVSYNEQFF | 16 | NA | TRBJ2-1 | TRBV14 | NA
TGTGCCAGCAGCTCAAGAGGCGGGGGCACAGATACGCAGTATTTT | CASSSRGGGTDTQYF | 15 | NA | TRBJ2-3 | TRBV7-3 | NA
TGTGCCAGCAGCCCGACTAGCGGGACCCGGGAGACCCAGTACTTC | CASSPTSGTRETQYF | 15 | once | TRBJ2-5 | TRBV5-4 | TRBD2
TGTGCCAGCAGCCTCAAGGGGGACAGGGCTGGGTCGGCTTTCTTT | CASSLKGDRAGSAFF | 15 | NA | TRBJ1-1 | TRBV5-6 | TRBD1
TGTGCCAGCAGTTACGCTCTCCAAGAGACCCAGTACTTC | CASSYALQETQYF | 13 | NA | TRBJ2-5 | TRBV6-5 | NA
TGTGCCAGTAGTATTGGACCGGTCGGAGCTTTCTTT | CASSIGPVGAFF | 12 | NA | TRBJ1-1 | TRBV19 | NA
TGCGCCAGCAGCCCCCTGGGGGGCCGCACAGATACGCAGTATTTT | CASSPLGGRTDTQYF | 15 | once | TRBJ2-3 | TRBV4-3 | NA
TGTGCCAGCAGCCCAAATCAGGGAGGGAACTACGAGCAGTACTTC | CASSPNQGGNYEQYF | 15 | few | TRBJ2-7 | TRBV7-9 | TRBD2
TGTGCCAGCAGCTTTAAGGGGTCAGATACGCAGTATTTT | CASSFKGSDTQYF | 13 | NA | TRBJ2-3 | TRBV7-3 | NA
TGTGCCAGCAGAGACCCAGGGGCGCAGTACACTGAAGCTTTCTTT | CASRDPGAQYTEAFF | 15 | NA | TRBJ1-1 | TRBV2 | NA
TGCGCCAGCACTCGGGACCCTATTATCTATGGCTACACCTTC | CASTRDPIIYGYTF | 14 | NA | TRBJ1-2 | TRBV5-1 | NA
TGTGCCAGCAGCTTAGAAGCCAGTGGCTGGTCCCAGTACTTC | CASSLEASGWSQYF | 14 | NA | TRBJ2-5 | TRBV13 | NA
TGCAGCGTCTTCCGGGCGGGGTTGGCAGATACGCAGTATTTT | CSVFRAGLADTQYF | 14 | NA | TRBJ2-3 | TRBV29-1 | NA
TGTGCCAGCGGACCGGGACAGGGGGCGCGAGGCTACACCTTC | CASGPGQGARGYTF | 14 | few | TRBJ1-2 | TRBV7-9 | TRBD1
TGTGCCATCAGTGAGTCTCCAGACAGGGTTAATTCACCCCTCCACTTT | CAISESPDRVNSPLHF | 16 | NA | TRBJ1-6 | TRBV10-3 | TRBD1
TGCGCCAGCAGCCAAATTGCCGGACAGCCCCAGCATTTT | CASSQIAGQPQHF | 13 | NA | TRBJ1-5 | TRBV4-3 | NA
TGTGCCAGCAGTTCTCAAGTAGGCGGCTACACCTTC | CASSSQVGGYTF | 12 | NA | TRBJ1-2 | TRBV28 | NA
TGTGCCAGCAGCCAGTCCCCAGACTTGGGCCCCAATGAGCAGTTCTTC | CASSQSPDLGPNEQFF | 16 | NA | TRBJ2-1 | TRBV4-2 | NA
TGTGCCAGCAGTGCCCCGGACAGGGTGGAGCAGTATTTT | CASSAPDRVEQYF | 13 | NA | TRBJ2-3 | TRBV27 | TRBD1
TGTGCCAGTAGTATCCGACAGCTGGGGAATGGCTACACCTTC | CASSIRQLGNGYTF | 14 | NA | TRBJ1-2 | TRBV19 | NA
TGCGCCAGCAGCTCGGGGGTGAAAGCTTTCTTT | CASSSGVKAFF | 11 | NA | TRBJ1-1 | TRBV5-1 | NA
TGTGCCAGCAGCAAACACGCGGGCGGCTCGCAGTATTTT | CASSKHAGGSQYF | 13 | NA | TRBJ2-3 | TRBV21-1 | NA
TGCGCCAGCAGCTTGGGAGGGGGCTCGTGGAACACTGAAGCTTTCTTT | CASSLGGGSWNTEAFF | 16 | NA | TRBJ1-1 | TRBV5-1 | TRBD1
TGTGCCAGCAGTTTCGGAGGAAACACCGGGGAGCTGTTTTTT | CASSFGGNTGELFF | 14 | NA | TRBJ2-2 | TRBV28 | NA